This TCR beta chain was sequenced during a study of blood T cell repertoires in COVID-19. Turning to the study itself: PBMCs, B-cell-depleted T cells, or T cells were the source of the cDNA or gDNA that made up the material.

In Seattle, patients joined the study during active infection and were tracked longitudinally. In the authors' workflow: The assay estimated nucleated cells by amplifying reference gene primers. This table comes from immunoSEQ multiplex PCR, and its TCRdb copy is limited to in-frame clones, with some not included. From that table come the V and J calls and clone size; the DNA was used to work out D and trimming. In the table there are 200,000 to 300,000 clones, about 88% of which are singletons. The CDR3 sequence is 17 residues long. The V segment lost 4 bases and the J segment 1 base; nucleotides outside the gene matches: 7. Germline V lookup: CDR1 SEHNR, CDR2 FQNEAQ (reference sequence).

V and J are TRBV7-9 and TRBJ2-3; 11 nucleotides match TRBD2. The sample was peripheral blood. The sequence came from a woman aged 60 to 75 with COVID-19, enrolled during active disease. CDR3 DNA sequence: TGTGCCAGCAGCTCATTGGGACTAGCGGTTCGCACAGATACGCAGTATTTT. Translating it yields CASSSLGLAVRTDTQYF.